This TCR beta chain was captured in a study of response to subunit inactivated influenza vaccine. MiXCR, applied by TCRdb to the RT-PCR reads, yields one record per CDR3 protein. The repertoire consists of about 700,000 distinct CDR3 sequences, with about 15% occurring once and the leading ten covering around 7%. Concerning this clonotype itself: The antigen is unknown.

Findings and caveats of the study: Authors suggested each seasonal flu vaccination may recruit only limited numbers of new T cells.

V was shortened by 3 bases and J by 2 bases, with 9 bases between the two germline ends. CDR3 length: 14 amino acids. CDR1 and CDR2 (germline): MNHNS, SASEGT. The sequences come from PBMCs from blood, collected approximately 15 days before vaccination. The receptor was derived from a man aged 45-60 years who received an inactivated influenza vaccine. The gene calls are TRBV6-1 and TRBJ2-3; D uncertain. For the CDR3, the DNA is TGTGCCAGCAGTGAGTCTGTACTCACAGATACGCAGTATTTT. Translating gives CASSESVLTDTQYF.